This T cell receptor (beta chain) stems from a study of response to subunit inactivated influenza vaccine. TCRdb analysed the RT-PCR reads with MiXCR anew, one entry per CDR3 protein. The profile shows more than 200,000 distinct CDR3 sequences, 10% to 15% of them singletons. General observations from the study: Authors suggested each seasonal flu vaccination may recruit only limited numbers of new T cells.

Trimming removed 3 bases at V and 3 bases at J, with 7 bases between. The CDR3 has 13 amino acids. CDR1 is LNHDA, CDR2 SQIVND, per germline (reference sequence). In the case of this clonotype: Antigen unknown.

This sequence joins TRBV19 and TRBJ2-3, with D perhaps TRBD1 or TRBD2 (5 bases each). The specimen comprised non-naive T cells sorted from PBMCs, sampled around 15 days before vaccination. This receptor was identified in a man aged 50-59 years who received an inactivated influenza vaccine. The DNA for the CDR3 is TGTGCCAGTAGTATGTGGGGGACAGATACGCAGTATTTT. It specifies CASSMWGTDTQYF.